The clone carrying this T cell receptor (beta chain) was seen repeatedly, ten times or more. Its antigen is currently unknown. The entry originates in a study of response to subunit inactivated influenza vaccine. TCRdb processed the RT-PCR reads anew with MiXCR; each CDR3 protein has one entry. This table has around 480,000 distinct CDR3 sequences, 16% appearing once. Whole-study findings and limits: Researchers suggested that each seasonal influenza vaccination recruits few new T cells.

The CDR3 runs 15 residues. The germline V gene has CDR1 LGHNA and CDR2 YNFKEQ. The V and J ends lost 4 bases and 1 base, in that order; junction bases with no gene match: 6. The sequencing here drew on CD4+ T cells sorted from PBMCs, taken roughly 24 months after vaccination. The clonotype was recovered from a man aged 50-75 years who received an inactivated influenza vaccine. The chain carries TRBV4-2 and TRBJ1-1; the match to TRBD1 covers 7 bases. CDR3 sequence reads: CASSRTGTENTEAFF. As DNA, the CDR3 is TGTGCCAGCAGCCGTACCGGGACAGAGAACACTGAAGCTTTCTTT.